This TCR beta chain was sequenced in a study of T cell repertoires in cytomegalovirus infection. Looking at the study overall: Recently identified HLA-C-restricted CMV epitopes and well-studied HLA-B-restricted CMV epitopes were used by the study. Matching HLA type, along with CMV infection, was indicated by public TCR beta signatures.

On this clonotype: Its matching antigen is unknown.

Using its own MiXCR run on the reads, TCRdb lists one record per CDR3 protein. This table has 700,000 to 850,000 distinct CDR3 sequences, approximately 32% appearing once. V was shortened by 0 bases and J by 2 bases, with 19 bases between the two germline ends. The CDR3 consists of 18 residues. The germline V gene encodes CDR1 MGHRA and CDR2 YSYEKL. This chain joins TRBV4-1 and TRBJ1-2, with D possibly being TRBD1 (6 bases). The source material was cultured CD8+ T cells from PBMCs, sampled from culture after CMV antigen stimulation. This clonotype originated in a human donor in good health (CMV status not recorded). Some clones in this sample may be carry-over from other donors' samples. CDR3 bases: TGCGCCAGCAGCCAAGATGGGCTTGAGGGCACAGGGAACTATGGCTACACCTTC. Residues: CASSQDGLEGTGNYGYTF.